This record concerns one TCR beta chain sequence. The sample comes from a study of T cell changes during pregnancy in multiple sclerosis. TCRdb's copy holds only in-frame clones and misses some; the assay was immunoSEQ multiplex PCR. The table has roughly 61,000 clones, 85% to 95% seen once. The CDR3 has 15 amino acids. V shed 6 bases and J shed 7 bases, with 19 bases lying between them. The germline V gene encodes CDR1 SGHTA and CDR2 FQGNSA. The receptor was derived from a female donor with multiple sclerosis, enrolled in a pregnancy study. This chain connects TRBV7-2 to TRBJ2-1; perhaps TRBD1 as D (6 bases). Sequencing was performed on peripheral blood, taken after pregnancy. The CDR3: CASSFGRQRGNEQFF. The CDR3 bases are TGTGCCAGCAGTTTCGGGCGACAGAGGGGGAATGAGCAGTTCTTC.